What follows is one T cell receptor beta chain and its context. The data stem from a study of regulatory T cells in long-lasting Graves disease. Study information: Patients with persistent Graves' disease had over 5 years of antithyroid drugs and persistent TSH receptor antibodies.

Sample time point: persistent/refractory GD, antithyroid drugs over 5 years with positive TRAb. RNA from PBMCs was the source of the TCR library. Investigators prepared the TCR beta libraries by applying iRepertoire HTBI primers and Arm-PCR of CDR3 regions. TCRdb re-analysed the multiplex PCR reads in MiXCR, keeping a single row per CDR3 protein. The data show roughly 400,000 distinct CDR3 sequences, with under 25% seen just once and about 13% held by the top ten. The material was peripheral blood mononuclear cells (PBMCs), obtained when the disease was refractory, from a patient treated with antithyroid drugs. This TCR was sampled from a female donor with Graves disease.

The CDR3 bases are TGTGCCTGGAGCGGACCTTCGGGACTGCGAATCGACAATGAGCAGTTCTTC. It translates to CAWSGPSGLRIDNEQFF. The chain couples TRBV30 to TRBJ2-1, with a tentative D call TRBD2 (6 bases). The V gene's germline CDR1 is GTSNPN and CDR2 SVGIG (reference sequence). V was cut by 3 bases and J by 5 bases, with 23 bases left in between. The CDR3 spans 17 residues.